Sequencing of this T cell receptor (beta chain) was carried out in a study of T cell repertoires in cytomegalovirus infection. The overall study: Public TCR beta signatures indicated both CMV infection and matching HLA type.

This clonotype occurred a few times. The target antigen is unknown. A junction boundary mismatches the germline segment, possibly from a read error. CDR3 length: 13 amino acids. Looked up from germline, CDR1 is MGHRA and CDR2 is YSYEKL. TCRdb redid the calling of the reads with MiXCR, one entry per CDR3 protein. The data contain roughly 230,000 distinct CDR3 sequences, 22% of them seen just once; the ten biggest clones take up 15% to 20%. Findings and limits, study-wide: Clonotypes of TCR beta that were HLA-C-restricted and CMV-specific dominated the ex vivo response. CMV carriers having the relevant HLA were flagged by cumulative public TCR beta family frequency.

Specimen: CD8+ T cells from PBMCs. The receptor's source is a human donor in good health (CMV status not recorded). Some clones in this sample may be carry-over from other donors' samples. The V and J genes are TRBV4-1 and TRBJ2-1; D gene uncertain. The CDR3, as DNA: TGCGCCAGCAGCCTATTACCCTACGATGAGCAGTTCTTC. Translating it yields CASSLLPYDEQFF.